A selection of T cell receptor beta chains follows, all from one sample in a study of graft-versus-host responses after intestinal transplantation. Which antigens these TCRs recognize remains unknown. Assay used: immunoSEQ multiplex PCR; TCRdb lists only in-frame clones, some missing. This repertoire shows about 70,000 clones, approximately 87% found once; its top ten account for nearly 0.4%. Sequences were derived from unstimulated CD4+ T cells sorted from spleen or lymph node cells, sampled before transplant. Source of these receptors: a human donor who was the organ donor for an intestinal transplant. Each CDR3 is given with its conserved first and last residue. The D gene is left open where the match is weak. Clone size is given for some rows only: seen once, a few or many times, or a class if the clone is expanded.

TRBV7-2,NA,NA,TRBJ1-2,CASSPRHSGGYTF,TGTGCCAGCAGCCCCCGCCATTCGGGAGGCTACACCTTC
TRBV14,TRBD2,NA,TRBJ2-3,CASHLGGSQPDTQYF,TGTGCCAGCCACTTGGGGGGGAGCCAACCAGATACGCAGTATTTT
TRBV19,TRBD2,NA,TRBJ2-2,CASRTGGNTRGELFF,TGTGCCAGTAGGACCGGGGGGAACACACGCGGGGAGCTGTTTTTT
TRBV6-1,TRBD1,once,TRBJ2-3,CASSEGQGGVTQYF,TGTGCCAGCAGTGAGGGACAGGGGGGTGTTACGCAGTATTTT
TRBV4-2,TRBD1,NA,TRBJ1-2,CASSLFRDRERYGYTF,TGTGCCAGCAGCCTCTTCCGGGACAGGGAGAGGTATGGCTACACCTTC
TRBV2,NA,NA,TRBJ1-5,CASSGQSTGSQHF,TGTGCCAGCAGTGGACAGAGCACCGGATCCCAGCATTTT
TRBV5-1,TRBD2,NA,TRBJ2-1,CASSLALAAYNEQFF,TGCGCCAGCAGCTTGGCGCTAGCGGCCTACAATGAGCAGTTCTTC
TRBV28,NA,NA,TRBJ2-6,CASSSDSSGANVLTF,TGTGCCAGCAGTTCGGACAGCTCTGGGGCCAACGTCCTGACTTTC
TRBV5-1,NA,NA,TRBJ1-1,CASHRELNTEAFF,TGCGCCAGCCACAGGGAACTAAACACTGAAGCTTTCTTT
TRBV7-2,NA,NA,TRBJ1-2,CASSLGQRGTNYGYTF,TGTGCCAGCAGCTTGGGCCAGAGGGGGACTAACTATGGCTACACCTTC
TRBV29-1,NA,NA,TRBJ1-2,CSGGGGYGYTF,TGCAGCGGAGGGGGGGGCTATGGCTACACCTTC
TRBV5-1,TRBD2,once,TRBJ2-2,CASSSAKTSGGASGELFF,TGCGCCAGCAGCTCCGCGAAGACTAGCGGGGGGGCTTCCGGGGAGCTGTTTTTT
TRBV6-6,TRBD1,NA,TRBJ1-1,CASSYPKTGGPTEAFF,TGTGCCAGCAGTTACCCTAAGACAGGGGGCCCCACTGAAGCTTTCTTT
TRBV6-5,TRBD1,NA,TRBJ2-3,CASSYRGRTDTQYF,TGTGCCAGCAGTTACAGGGGGCGCACAGATACGCAGTATTTT
TRBV5-1,NA,NA,TRBJ1-4,CASSPRWGGDEKLFF,TGCGCCAGCAGCCCCCGATGGGGGGGGGATGAAAAACTGTTTTTT
TRBV5-1,TRBD2,NA,TRBJ2-3,CASSLVWRGGTDTQYF,TGCGCCAGCAGCTTGGTTTGGCGGGGGGGCACAGATACGCAGTATTTT
TRBV28,NA,NA,TRBJ1-4,CASSFTGSESEKLFF,TGTGCCAGCAGTTTTACAGGCTCAGAGAGTGAAAAACTGTTTTTT
TRBV5-1,TRBD2,NA,TRBJ2-4,CASSLTNSGGAWDIQYF,TGCGCCAGCAGCTTGACTAATAGCGGGGGGGCCTGGGACATTCAGTACTTC
TRBV13,TRBD2,NA,TRBJ2-3,CASSRKLAGVTDTQYF,TGTGCCAGCAGCCGCAAACTAGCGGGGGTTACAGATACGCAGTATTTT
TRBV18,NA,NA,TRBJ1-1,CASSPGRGPNTEAFF,TGTGCCAGCTCACCTGGGCGGGGTCCGAACACTGAAGCTTTCTTT
TRBV5-1,NA,NA,TRBJ2-2,CASTQDTGELFF,TGCGCCAGCACACAGGACACCGGGGAGCTGTTTTTT
TRBV29-1,TRBD1,NA,TRBJ2-6,CSVEGQGSSGANVLTF,TGCAGCGTAGAGGGACAGGGAAGCTCTGGGGCCAACGTCCTGACTTTC
TRBV4-2,TRBD1,NA,TRBJ2-2,CASTRTGDPQGTGELFF,TGTGCCAGCACAAGGACAGGAGATCCCCAGGGGACCGGGGAGCTGTTTTTT
TRBV19,TRBD1,NA,TRBJ1-5,CASSRDRASSNQPQHF,TGTGCCAGTAGTCGCGACAGGGCCTCGAGCAATCAGCCCCAGCATTTT
TRBV10-3,TRBD2,few,TRBJ2-5,CAIRPGLAGGTQETQYF,TGTGCCATCAGGCCGGGACTAGCGGGGGGGACCCAAGAGACCCAGTACTTC
TRBV6-1,NA,few,TRBJ1-2,CASSPTAKYGYTF,TGTGCCAGCAGTCCGACAGCTAAATATGGCTACACCTTC
TRBV2,TRBD2,NA,TRBJ2-2,CASKAGGQNTGELFF,TGTGCCAGCAAGGCGGGGGGGCAGAACACCGGGGAGCTGTTTTTT
TRBV5-5,NA,NA,TRBJ1-1,CASSLVATEAFF,TGTGCCAGCAGCTTGGTGGCCACTGAAGCTTTCTTT
TRBV5-6,TRBD1,NA,TRBJ1-1,CASSPLDRDYMNTEAFF,TGTGCCAGCAGCCCACTGGACAGGGATTACATGAACACTGAAGCTTTCTTT
TRBV2,NA,NA,TRBJ1-4,CASGEGQGTPNEKLFF,TGTGCCAGCGGGGAAGGGCAGGGCACCCCTAATGAAAAACTGTTTTTT
TRBV6-4,NA,NA,TRBJ2-3,CASSDAGESTDTQYF,TGTGCCAGCAGTGACGCAGGGGAAAGCACAGATACGCAGTATTTT
TRBV7-9,TRBD1,NA,TRBJ2-1,CASSLGQGAWNEQFF,TGTGCCAGCAGCTTAGGACAGGGGGCATGGAATGAGCAGTTCTTC
TRBV18,TRBD1,NA,TRBJ1-4,CASSLRTGVANEKLFF,TGTGCCAGCTCACTACGAACAGGGGTTGCTAATGAAAAACTGTTTTTT
TRBV6-5,TRBD1,NA,TRBJ1-2,CASSRDRGSDGYTF,TGTGCCAGCAGCCGGGACAGGGGGTCTGATGGCTACACCTTC
TRBV15,TRBD2,NA,TRBJ2-3,CATSRARKLAGDTDTQYF,TGTGCCACCAGCAGAGCAAGAAAACTAGCGGGGGACACAGATACGCAGTATTTT
TRBV28,NA,NA,TRBJ1-6,CASSQTDFAGSPLHF,TGTGCCAGCAGTCAGACAGATTTCGCAGGTTCACCCCTCCACTTT
TRBV6-5,TRBD1,NA,TRBJ1-2,CASSYFQGGYGYTF,TGTGCCAGCAGTTACTTCCAGGGGGGATATGGCTACACCTTC
TRBV2,TRBD2,NA,TRBJ2-5,CASSGGLGETQYF,TGTGCCAGCAGTGGCGGACTAGGGGAGACCCAGTACTTC
TRBV6-1,NA,NA,TRBJ1-5,CASSTGSIGNQPQHF,TGTGCCAGCAGTACAGGGTCCATAGGCAATCAGCCCCAGCATTTT
TRBV7-6,TRBD2,NA,TRBJ2-3,CASSLEFSSGGAPLNTDTQYF,TGTGCCAGCAGCTTAGAATTTTCTAGCGGGGGGGCTCCTTTAAACACAGATACGCAGTATTTT
TRBV4-3,TRBD1,NA,TRBJ1-2,CASSQLGQGAVTGGYTF,TGCGCCAGCAGCCAACTGGGACAGGGGGCGGTAACGGGAGGCTACACCTTC
TRBV9,NA,NA,TRBJ1-4,CASSPGQFGTNEKLFF,TGTGCCAGCAGCCCCGGACAATTCGGGACTAATGAAAAACTGTTTTTT
TRBV9,TRBD1,NA,TRBJ1-2,CASSALQGAGYGYTF,TGTGCCAGCAGCGCCCTACAGGGGGCTGGCTATGGCTACACCTTC
TRBV7-9,NA,NA,TRBJ1-2,CASSQTAGYGYTF,TGTGCCAGCAGCCAGACAGCGGGCTATGGCTACACCTTC
TRBV5-4,TRBD2,NA,TRBJ2-3,CASSSAGTSGQDTQYF,TGTGCCAGCAGCTCCGCAGGGACTAGCGGGCAAGATACGCAGTATTTT
TRBV5-1,TRBD2,NA,TRBJ2-2,CASSKGQSGLAPGELFF,TGCGCCAGCAGCAAGGGACAGTCGGGACTAGCGCCCGGGGAGCTGTTTTTT
TRBV19,TRBD2,medium-sized,TRBJ2-1,CASSPWTSQGGEQFF,TGTGCCAGTAGTCCCTGGACTAGCCAGGGCGGTGAGCAGTTCTTC
TRBV28,TRBD2,NA,TRBJ2-5,CASSFLAGAKQETQYF,TGTGCCAGCAGTTTTCTAGCGGGGGCCAAACAAGAGACCCAGTACTTC
TRBV5-4,TRBD2,NA,TRBJ2-6,CASSRGLAGGSSGANVLTF,TGTGCCAGCAGCCGGGGACTAGCGGGGGGTAGCTCTGGGGCCAACGTCCTGACTTTC
TRBV4-1,TRBD2,NA,TRBJ2-5,CASSQGLAGQETQYF,TGCGCCAGCAGCCAAGGACTAGCGGGGCAAGAGACCCAGTACTTC
TRBV10-3,TRBD2,few,TRBJ2-2,CAISEMGGLAGELFF,TGTGCCATCAGTGAGATGGGAGGGCTGGCCGGGGAGCTGTTTTTT
TRBV6-4,TRBD2,once,TRBJ2-3,CASSDLPGLAYTQYF,TGTGCCAGCAGTGACCTTCCGGGACTAGCTTATACGCAGTATTTT
TRBV5-4,NA,NA,TRBJ2-1,CASSLVQRGEQFF,TGTGCCAGCAGCTTGGTCCAAAGGGGTGAGCAGTTCTTC
TRBV4-1,TRBD1,NA,TRBJ1-2,CASSRWDSPNYGYTF,TGCGCCAGCAGCCGATGGGACAGCCCCAACTATGGCTACACCTTC